Listed below are T cell receptor beta chains from one sample, sequenced in a study of memory CD4+ T cells and cytomegalovirus serostatus. Only in-frame clones appear in the TCRdb table, and some are missing; sequencing was by immunoSEQ multiplex PCR. The sample lists about 42,000 clones, just under 80% occurring once. Sequencing was done on a sample of memory CD4+ T cells from blood. These TCRs come from an adult in good health and CMV-seronegative. CDR3s include the opening cysteine and the closing phenylalanine or tryptophan. The order of the fields is D gene, J gene, V gene, CDR3 protein. D genes are given only for firm matches.

NA	TRBJ1-6	TRBV7-9	CASSHGTTDSPLHF
TRBD1	TRBJ1-6	TRBV19	CASRWTGVSPLHF
NA	TRBJ1-6	TRBV6-4	CASSDRPGSPLHF
NA	TRBJ1-4	TRBV2	CASSAEGGAKLFF
NA	TRBJ2-4	TRBV19	CASSFDSRGVQYF
TRBD1	TRBJ2-5	TRBV7-3	CASSLDGQGTWETQYF
TRBD1	TRBJ2-1	TRBV7-9	CASSLGTGRNEQFF
NA	TRBJ1-2	TRBV7-2	CASSLALGGSLYGYTF
NA	TRBJ2-7	TRBV11-2	CASSLVGATYEQYF
TRBD1	TRBJ1-2	TRBV7-8	CASSSPDRGNYGYTF
NA	TRBJ2-3	TRBV2	CASSHNTDTQYF
NA	TRBJ1-3	TRBV7-2	CASSLKVRNTIYF
NA	TRBJ1-2	TRBV15	CATSREIRATGYTF
NA	TRBJ2-1	TRBV2	CASSAGYEQFF
NA	TRBJ2-5	TRBV19	CASSIGARETQYF
TRBD1	TRBJ2-6	TRBV5-1	CASSPPTGAGANVLTF
TRBD1	TRBJ2-2	TRBV12-5	CASGTGDRDTGELFF
NA	TRBJ2-5	TRBV28	CASSRQVSETQYF
TRBD1	TRBJ1-6	TRBV19	CASSMFRDRDNSPLHF
NA	TRBJ1-4	TRBV6-6	CASSYIEKLFF
NA	TRBJ2-1	TRBV18	CASSPSRDPGKNEQFF
NA	TRBJ2-3	TRBV4-1	CASSQVVMGGTDTQYF
TRBD2	TRBJ2-7	TRBV5-6	CASSLLTGGTYEQYF
NA	TRBJ1-2	TRBV5-5	CASSTGPGNYGYTF
NA	TRBJ1-5	TRBV6-6	CASKGGSNQPQHF
NA	TRBJ2-7	TRBV19	CASSISPGYEQYF
TRBD1	TRBJ2-7	TRBV11-2	CASGQGPHEQYF
TRBD1	TRBJ2-7	TRBV6-1	CASSGGTGNEQYF
TRBD1	TRBJ2-7	TRBV2	CASIPGQDYEQYF
NA	TRBJ2-7	TRBV29-1	CSVAHSYEQYF
NA	TRBJ2-7	TRBV18	CASSPRDNGAYEQYF
TRBD1	TRBJ1-1	TRBV28	CASRVTGGARTEAFF
NA	TRBJ1-2	TRBV7-9	CASSLSRNGYTF
NA	TRBJ2-3	TRBV5-1	CASSLGSPTDTQYF
NA	TRBJ1-2	TRBV7-9	CASSLAMGLGERGGYTF
NA	TRBJ2-5	TRBV14	CASSPLHGGETQYF
TRBD1	TRBJ1-6	TRBV7-8	CASSPDRGRSPLHF
NA	TRBJ2-7	TRBV13	CASSLAGSGGPYEQYF
NA	TRBJ1-1	TRBV30	CAWRGDLTNTEAFF
NA	TRBJ1-4	TRBV19	CASAELYGEKLFF
NA	TRBJ2-1	TRBV5-6	CASSLVEGRNEQFF
TRBD1	TRBJ2-7	TRBV4-1	CASSPPDRDYEQYF
TRBD1	TRBJ2-7	TRBV27	CASSRDSLPYEQYF
NA	TRBJ1-1	TRBV7-8	CASSIGQMNTEAFF
TRBD2	TRBJ2-4	TRBV4-1	CASSRTMGTNGIDIQYF
NA	TRBJ1-1	TRBV15	CATSTRTAAWNTEAFF
NA	TRBJ1-6	TRBV6-5	CASSYFQGNSPLHF
NA	TRBJ1-6	TRBV5-1	CASSLMTDSPLHF
NA	TRBJ1-5	TRBV28	CASSQGPGDQPQHF
NA	TRBJ1-2	TRBV19	CASAGATNYGYTF
NA	TRBJ1-1	TRBV10-1	CASSEEERGETEAFF
NA	TRBJ1-2	TRBV4-1	CASSQDVLSGYTF
NA	TRBJ2-1	TRBV5-1	CASSAGSGGLRNEQFF
TRBD1	TRBJ1-1	TRBV5-1	CASSLRQGKNTEAFF
NA	TRBJ1-4	TRBV6-6	CASSSHEGDSEKLFF